These 28 T cell receptor beta chains were all obtained from the same sample, sequenced in a study of cytomegalovirus exposure and HLA in healthy donors. The PCR ran on 60 Vbeta and 13 Jbeta primers. The repertoire was sequenced with immunoSEQ multiplex PCR; TCRdb's copy has only in-frame clones and lacks some. The repertoire includes roughly 110,000 clones, roughly four fifths of them detected once, and approximately 2.2% sits in the top ten. Sequencing was performed on PBMCs. These receptors originate from a man aged 18 to 30 in good health and CMV-seronegative.

The rearrangement uses TRBV7-9 and TRBJ1-1; the D gene is possibly TRBD1 (5 bases). Germline CDR1 SEHNR, CDR2 FQNEAQ (reference sequence). The CDR3 has 12 amino acids. V shed 5 bases and J shed 7 bases, with 11 bases lying between them. The CDR3 DNA is TGTGCCAGCAGCAGAACAGGATTTGAAGCTTTCTTT. This translates into CASSRTGFEAFF.

Regarding this clone: This sample includes further DNA sequences coding for the same CDR3. The gene calls are TRBV9 and TRBJ2-7; 9 positions agree with TRBD1. CDR3 length: 16 residues. Trimming cost V 4 bases and J 4 bases; bases outside gene matches: 12. Germline V lookup: CDR1 SGDLS, CDR2 YYNGEE. This chain's CDR3 is CASSSSGDRAPYEQYF. CDR3 sequence (DNA): TGTGCCAGCAGCTCTAGTGGGGACAGGGCCCCTTACGAGCAGTACTTC.

V and J are TRBV7-8 and TRBJ2-5; perhaps TRBD1 as D (6 bases). The ends were cut back, 0 bases at V and 3 bases at J, with 11 bases in the middle. This CDR3 has 15 residues. The germline gives CDR1 SGHVS, CDR2 FQNEAQ. CDR3 loop: CASSLAWGPKETQYF. The CDR3 bases are TGTGCCAGCAGCTTAGCTTGGGGGCCGAAAGAGACCCAGTACTTC. The variable domain in full, completed from reference TRBV7-8 and TRBJ2-5, reads GAGVSQSPRYKVAKRGQDVALRCDPISGHVSLFWYQQALGQGPEFLTYFQNEAQLDKSGLPSDRFFAERPEGSVSTLKIQRTQQEDSAVYLCASSLAWGPKETQYFGPGTRLLVL.

The chain couples TRBV19 to TRBJ1-1; D is unresolved. V lost 3 bases to trimming and J lost 3 bases, with 14 bases between them. The germline V gene has CDR1 LNHDA and CDR2 SQIVND (reference sequence). The CDR3 has 15 residues. The CDR3 loop is CASSIAGSTDTEAFF. The CDR3 nucleotides read TGTGCCAGTAGTATTGCCGGGTCCACCGACACTGAAGCTTTCTTT.

The rearrangement links TRBV7-8 to TRBJ2-5; 8 bases fit TRBD2. The CDR3 consists of 18 residues. CDR1 is SGHVS, CDR2 FQNEAQ, per germline. J lost 7 bases, V lost 2 bases, and 18 bases had no gene match. In DNA form, the CDR3 reads TGTGCCAGCAGCTTAATAGGGCTAGCGGGTCTTGGGATCGGGACCCAGTACTTC. Translated: CASSLIGLAGLGIGTQYF.

The V gene is TRBV19, the J gene TRBJ1-1; 7 bases are shared with TRBD1. CDR1 and CDR2 (germline): LNHDA, SQIVND (reference sequence). V trimming: 8 bases; J trimming: 5 bases; junction bases outside the gene matches: 8. This CDR3 region has 13 residues. CDR3 protein: CASGDRAGTEAFF. In nucleotides, the CDR3 is TGTGCCAGTGGCGACAGGGCCGGAACTGAAGCTTTCTTT. Supplemented by reference TRBV19 and TRBJ1-1, the full variable domain reads DGGITQSPKYLFRKEGQNVTLSCEQNLNHDAMYWYRQDPGQGLRLIYYSQIVNDFQKGDIAEGYSVSREKKESFPLTVTSAQKNPTAFYLCASGDRAGTEAFFGQGTRLTVV.

V and J are TRBV28 and TRBJ1-2; 10 bases match TRBD1. The germline V gene has CDR1 MDHEN and CDR2 SYDVKM. V gave up 3 bases and J gave up 5 bases; unmatched junction bases: 6. The CDR3 has 15 amino acids. The CDR3 DNA reads as TGTGCCAGCAGTTTCCCAGGACAGGGGGAATATGGCTACACCTTC. Protein: CASSFPGQGEYGYTF.

This chain's CDR3 is CASSLEGNYGYTF. CDR3 nucleotide sequence: TGTGCCAGCAGCTTGGAGGGGAACTATGGCTACACCTTC. The rearrangement links TRBV5-4 to TRBJ1-2; a possible D gene is TRBD1 (5 bases). Per the germline V gene, CDR1 is SGHNT and CDR2 is YYREEE (reference sequence). CDR3 length: 13 residues. The ends were cut back, 0 bases at V and 2 bases at J, with 5 bases in the middle.

The chain links TRBV18 to TRBJ1-1; D perhaps matches TRBD1 (6 bases). The V end lost 6 bases, the J end lost 4 bases, and 12 bases lay between the germline ends. Germline V gene lookup returns CDR1 KGHSH and CDR2 LQKENI. The CDR3 is 13 residues long. CDR3 amino acids: CASSLDSGTEAFF. The CDR3 DNA is TGTGCCAGCTCGTTGGACAGCGGCACTGAAGCTTTCTTT.

The chain uses TRBV5-4 and TRBJ2-3; 9 bases align to TRBD2. Germline V CDR1 and CDR2: SGHNT, YYREEE (reference sequence). Trimming cost V 5 bases and J 3 bases; bases outside gene matches: 7. The CDR3 is 15 amino acids. CDR3 coding DNA: TGTGCCAGCAGTCCTAGCGGGGTGGATACAGATACGCAGTATTTT. Amino acid sequence: CASSPSGVDTDTQYF.

This clone was observed once. This chain links TRBV4-1 with TRBJ2-1; the match to TRBD1 covers 9 bases. J was trimmed by 0 bases and V by 5 bases; bases with no gene match: 8. Germline CDR1 is MGHRA and CDR2 is YSYEKL. The length of the CDR3 is 17 residues. CDR3 DNA sequence: TGCGCCAGCAGCGCACTTGGACAGGGGAGCTCCTACAATGAGCAGTTCTTC. Protein: CASSALGQGSSYNEQFF.

As regards this clone: An end of the junction does not agree with germline; a read error may underlie this. This chain joins TRBV5-6 and TRBJ1-2; 9 bases line up with TRBD1. CDR1 SGHDT and CDR2 YYEEEE come from the germline V gene. This CDR3 has 17 residues. The DNA of the CDR3 is TGTGCCAGCAGCCGTACAAAGCGGAACAGGGGGCGCTATGGCTACCCCTTC. The encoded protein is CASSRTKRNRGRYGYPF. Full variable domain (remainder filled in from reference TRBV5-6 and TRBJ1-2): DAGVTQSPTHLIKTRGQQVTLRCSPKSGHDTVSWYQQALGQGPQFIFQYYEEEERQRGNFPDRFSGHQFPNYSSELNVNALLLGDSALYLCASSRTKRNRGRYGYPFGSGTRLTVV.

The V and J genes are TRBV11-3 and TRBJ1-6; D is uncertain. From germline, CDR1 is SGHNT and CDR2 YENEEA. V gave up 3 bases and J gave up 9 bases, with 12 bases separating them. This CDR3 is built from 14 residues. The chain's CDR3 is CASSFNQPGSPLHF. Written as DNA, the CDR3 is TGTGCCAGCAGCTTCAACCAGCCGGGTTCACCCCTCCACTTT.

The genes are TRBV2 and TRBJ2-2; 11 bases agree with TRBD2. CDR1 is SNHLY and CDR2 is FYNNEI in the germline V gene. CDR3 length equals 14 residues. Unmatched junction bases numbered 6, after V lost 6 bases and J lost 9 bases. The CDR3 is CASSISGGARELFF. The CDR3, as DNA: TGTGCCAGCAGCATTAGCGGGGGGGCCCGGGAGCTGTTTTTT.

In regard to this clone: Other DNA sequences from this sample encode an identical CDR3 as well. The chain couples TRBV19 to TRBJ1-1; TRBD1 is a possible D gene (5 bases). CDR1 is LNHDA, CDR2 SQIVND, per germline (reference sequence). The CDR3 sequence is 11 residues long. V gave up 11 bases and J gave up 4 bases, with 11 bases separating them. The CDR3, as DNA: TGTGCCTCTGGGGGAGGCACTGAAGCTTTCTTT. It encodes CASGGGTEAFF.

This rearrangement joins TRBV2 to TRBJ1-5; no firm D call. Trimming stripped 3 bases from V and 0 bases from J, with 6 bases between. CDR3 length: 14 residues. The germline V gene encodes CDR1 SNHLY and CDR2 FYNNEI. CDR3 amino acids: CASSERYSNQPQHF. In nucleotides, the CDR3 is TGTGCCAGCAGTGAGAGATATAGCAATCAGCCCCAGCATTTT.

The V gene is TRBV2, the J gene TRBJ1-5; D is unresolved. Trimming took 6 bases from V and 10 from J, leaving 10 bases between them. The CDR3 totals 11 residues. Germline lookup yields CDR1 SNHLY and CDR2 FYNNEI. The DNA for the CDR3 is TGTGCCAGCAGATCGGTGGGCCCCCAGCATTTT. This encodes CASRSVGPQHF. Looking up the rest from reference TRBV2 and TRBJ1-5 gives the full variable domain: EPEVTQTPSHQVTQMGQEVILRCVPISNHLYFYWYRQILGQKVEFLVSFYNNEISEKSEIFDDQFSVERPDGSNFTLKIRSTKLEDSAMYFCASRSVGPQHFGDGTRLSIL.

The chain has TRBV6-1 and TRBJ2-5, with D tentatively TRBD2 (6 bases). Trimming removed 4 bases at V and 5 bases at J, with 11 bases between. From germline, CDR1 is MNHNS and CDR2 SASEGT. The CDR3 covers 13 residues. Here the CDR3 reads CASSVGDWETQYF. Here the CDR3 DNA reads TGTGCCAGCAGTGTTGGGGACTGGGAGACCCAGTACTTC.

The chain employs TRBV6-6 and TRBJ1-1; the match to TRBD1 covers 10 bases. This CDR3 has 16 residues. After removal of 6 bases from V and 1 base from J, the junction contained 8 bases not matched to a gene. The germline CDR1 and CDR2 sequences are MNHNY and SVGAGI (reference sequence). CDR3 sequence (DNA): TGTGCCAGCAGCCCACGACAGGGGGCAGAGAACACTGAAGCTTTCTTT. This translates into CASSPRQGAENTEAFF.

The chain employs TRBV18 and TRBJ1-2; unclear D gene. In germline, CDR1 is KGHSH, CDR2 LQKENI. V was cut by 2 bases and J by 1 base, with 14 bases left in between. The CDR3 spans 16 residues. CDR3 in DNA: TGTGCCAGCTCACCATGGCAAGATACCGATAACTATGGCTACACCTTC. Protein sequence: CASSPWQDTDNYGYTF.

The rearrangement links TRBV5-1 to TRBJ1-4, with 8 bases lining up with TRBD1. This CDR3 is built from 16 residues. V was clipped by 4 bases and J by 3 bases; unmatched bases: 8. Looked up from germline, CDR1 is SGHRS and CDR2 is YFSETQ. CDR3 sequence (DNA): TGCGCCAGCAGCCTCCAGGGGGCGCGTCCTAATGAAAAACTGTTTTTT. Protein product: CASSLQGARPNEKLFF.

This clone came up once. V is TRBV5-1 and J is TRBJ1-1, with D possibly TRBD1 on 5 matching bases. The germline CDR1 and CDR2 sequences are SGHRS and YFSETQ. This CDR3 has 15 amino acids. With 0 bases removed from V and 5 bases from J, the gap between germline ends came to 14 bases. CDR3 sequence: CASSLEGQGLTEAFF. The CDR3 region has the DNA TGCGCCAGCAGCTTGGAGGGGCAGGGTCTAACTGAAGCTTTCTTT.

The chain is built from TRBV28 and TRBJ2-5; TRBD2 matches 13 bases. CDR1 and CDR2 from the germline V gene are MDHEN and SYDVKM. Germline trimming cut 6 bases from V and 4 bases from J; bases unmatched to any gene: 8. The CDR3 consists of 16 residues. The CDR3 is CASSSTSGGGSETQYF. The CDR3 DNA sequence: TGTGCCAGCAGCTCTACTAGCGGGGGGGGTTCAGAGACCCAGTACTTC.

J is TRBJ1-4 and V is TRBV19; D is unresolved. The germline V gene has CDR1 LNHDA and CDR2 SQIVND (reference sequence). The V and J ends lost 9 bases and 2 bases respectively, with 16 bases between them. The CDR3 loop spans 15 amino acids. The CDR3 nucleotides read TGTGCCAGCCAGACTCAAAGTGGGACTAATGAAAAACTGTTTTTT. Protein: CASQTQSGTNEKLFF.

V and J are TRBV5-4 and TRBJ2-7; a weak D match, TRBD2 (7 bases). V lost 4 bases and J 7 bases, leaving 18 bases between the germline ends. Germline CDR1 is SGHNT and CDR2 is YYREEE (reference sequence). The CDR3 contains 14 residues. The CDR3 loop reads CASSPSRAGAEQYF. The DNA of the CDR3 is TGTGCCAGCAGCCCGTCCCGTGCGGGGGCTGAGCAGTACTTC.

This rearrangement joins TRBV2 to TRBJ1-5; 11 bases map to TRBD1. CDR3 length: 15 residues. The V gene's germline CDR1 is SNHLY and CDR2 FYNNEI. Trimming at V came to 8 bases and at J to 0 bases, leaving 3 bases not matched to a gene. The CDR3 DNA sequence: TGTGCCAGCGGGACAGGGGGTGCTAGCAATCAGCCCCAGCATTTT. This codes for CASGTGGASNQPQHF. Complete variable domain (other parts from reference TRBV2 and TRBJ1-5): EPEVTQTPSHQVTQMGQEVILRCVPISNHLYFYWYRQILGQKVEFLVSFYNNEISEKSEIFDDQFSVERPDGSNFTLKIRSTKLEDSAMYFCASGTGGASNQPQHFGDGTRLSIL.

This chain connects TRBV14 to TRBJ2-1; tentatively, D is TRBD1 (6 bases). Deletions cut 6 bases from V and 8 bases from J, with 20 bases between. CDR1 and CDR2 (germline): SGHDN, FVKESK. CDR3 size: 15 residues. The CDR3 region has the DNA TGTGCCAGCAGTCAAATTCTAACAGGGACCGATGAGCAGTTCTTC. Its translation: CASSQILTGTDEQFF.

The sample holds a few counts of this clone. V gene TRBV25-1 combines with J gene TRBJ2-3, with D maybe TRBD1 (5 bases). Germline values: CDR1 MGHDK, CDR2 SYGVNS. This CDR3 is built from 13 residues. V lost 6 bases to trimming and J lost 3 bases, with 10 bases between them. CDR3: CASRLGATDTQYF. The CDR3 DNA sequence: TGTGCCAGCAGGCTAGGGGCAACAGATACGCAGTATTTT.